The 17 T cell receptor beta chains listed next were all sequenced from one sample in a study of T cell changes during pregnancy in multiple sclerosis. Clones were sequenced by immunoSEQ multiplex PCR, and TCRdb holds only the in-frame ones, with some missing. The sample carries some 40,000 clones, about 88% recorded once. Specimen: CD8+ T cells from peripheral blood mononuclear cells, collected in the first trimester of pregnancy. These receptors all stem from a female donor with multiple sclerosis, enrolled in a pregnancy study.

V is TRBV7-3 and J is TRBJ1-1; the D is unclear. The CDR3 is 15 amino acids. Germline V gene lookup returns CDR1 SGHTA and CDR2 FQGTGA. V was pared by 5 bases and J by 3 bases, with 16 bases between. The CDR3: CASSPVGGEDTEAFF. The CDR3, as DNA: TGTGCCAGCAGCCCGGTTGGTGGCGAGGACACTGAAGCTTTCTTT.

In its sample, this clone was seen once. The V and J genes are TRBV6-4 and TRBJ1-1; D is uncertain. Germline lookup yields CDR1 MRHNA and CDR2 SNTAGT. V lost 6 bases and J lost 3, with 11 bases in between. CDR3 size: 13 residues. Here the CDR3 DNA reads TGTGCCAGCAGGGACCAAACTCACACTGAAGCTTTCTTT. It yields the protein CASRDQTHTEAFF.

This clone has more than one count but fewer than ten. The chain carries TRBV29-1 and TRBJ1-1; the D gene is possibly TRBD1 (5 bases). Germline V gene data show CDR1 as SQVTM and CDR2 as ANQGSEA. With 4 bases removed from V and 11 bases from J, the gap between germline ends came to 20 bases. The CDR3 is 13 amino acids. CDR3 in amino acids: CSVGVSDTMDAFF. CDR3 nucleotide sequence: TGCAGCGTTGGGGTCTCGGACACGATGGATGCTTTCTTT.

The chain couples TRBV7-2 to TRBJ1-2; D not certain. The V and J ends lost 10 bases and 2 bases respectively, with 11 bases between them. The CDR3 length is 12 residues. Germline V gives CDR1 SGHTA, CDR2 FQGNSA. CDR3 amino acids: CATQAANYGYTF. The CDR3 DNA sequence: TGTGCCACCCAAGCAGCGAACTATGGCTACACCTTC.

The chain is built from TRBV5-1 and TRBJ1-2, with TRBD1 matching over 7 bases. The CDR3 is 13 residues long. After removal of 2 bases from V and 5 bases from J, the junction contained 3 bases not matched to a gene. Per the germline V gene, CDR1 is SGHRS and CDR2 is YFSETQ. CDR3 DNA: TGCGCCAGCAGCTTAGAACAGGGGTATGGCTACACCTTC. The encoded protein is CASSLEQGYGYTF.

The V and J genes are TRBV19 and TRBJ2-5; 13 bases fit TRBD2. Per the germline V gene, CDR1 is LNHDA and CDR2 is SQIVND (reference sequence). Trimming removed 0 bases from V and 4 bases from J; junction bases left unmatched: 2. The CDR3 is made up of 16 amino acids. The CDR3 loop is CASSIDWTSGGETQYF. The CDR3 region has the DNA TGTGCCAGTAGTATAGATTGGACTAGCGGGGGAGAGACCCAGTACTTC.

This clone has a single count. This sequence joins TRBV9 and TRBJ1-6; D not resolved. Trimming pared 4 bases from V and 6 bases from J, leaving 14 bases between. Germline values: CDR1 SGDLS, CDR2 YYNGEE. There are 15 residues in the CDR3. CDR3 sequence reads: CASSTPGEGNSPLHF. Here the CDR3 DNA reads TGTGCCAGCAGCACCCCCGGGGAGGGTAATTCACCCCTCCACTTT.

The gene calls are TRBV5-6 and TRBJ2-7, with 9 positions matching TRBD1. Germline V CDR1 and CDR2: SGHDT, YYEEEE. J was trimmed by 7 bases and V by 3 bases; bases with no gene match: 2. The CDR3 has 12 residues. The DNA of the CDR3 is TGTGCCAGCAGCTACGGACAGGGGGAGCAGTACTTC. Its translation is CASSYGQGEQYF.

This chain uses TRBV9 with TRBJ1-3; D is ambiguous. Per germline, CDR1 SGDLS and CDR2 YYNGEE. The CDR3 totals 16 residues. V lost 0 bases to trimming and J lost 0 bases, with 10 bases between them. The CDR3 DNA reads TGTGCCAGCAGCGTAGATCCAGTCTTCTCTGGAAACACCATATATTTT. Translated: CASSVDPVFSGNTIYF. The complete variable domain, with remaining parts taken from reference TRBV9 and TRBJ1-3, reads DSGVTQTPKHLITATGQRVTLRCSPRSGDLSVYWYQQSLDQGLQFLIQYYNGEERAKGNILERFSAQQFPDLHSELNLSSLELGDSALYFCASSVDPVFSGNTIYFGEGSWLTVV.

This chain connects TRBV6-5 to TRBJ2-7, with D possibly TRBD1 on 5 matching bases. Per germline, CDR1 MNHEY and CDR2 SVGAGI. V lost 6 bases, J lost 0 bases, and 9 bases lay in between. This CDR3 is built from 13 residues. The CDR3 region is CASSYDSSYEQYF. CDR3 sequence (DNA): TGTGCCAGCAGCTACGACAGCTCCTACGAGCAGTACTTC.

This clone is a singleton in its sample. The chain combines TRBV2 with TRBJ1-4; 7 nucleotides agree with TRBD1. The V and J ends lost 6 bases and 4 bases, in that order; junction bases with no gene match: 8. CDR3 size: 15 residues. Germline V gene sequence: CDR1 SNHLY, CDR2 FYNNEI. The CDR3 DNA reads TGTGCCAGCAGGGGACGGGGACAGATTAATGAAAAACTGTTTTTT. It translates to CASRGRGQINEKLFF.

J is TRBJ2-2 and V is TRBV9; 13 bases map to TRBD2. V gave up 4 bases and J gave up 7 bases; unmatched junction bases: 10. This CDR3 has 17 amino acids. Germline assignment: CDR1 SGDLS and CDR2 YYNGEE. This CDR3 is CASSIGLAGEPGGELFF. CDR3 coding DNA: TGTGCCAGCAGCATCGGACTAGCGGGGGAGCCGGGCGGGGAGCTGTTTTTT.

This clone was detected only once. The rearrangement joins TRBV6-6 to TRBJ2-2; 7 bases line up with TRBD1. The CDR3 totals 16 residues. J was trimmed by 6 bases and V by 5 bases; bases with no gene match: 12. In germline, CDR1 is MNHNY, CDR2 SVGAGI (reference sequence). The CDR3 reads CASSTLGTEVSGELFF. DNA of the CDR3: TGTGCCAGCAGTACTCTCGGGACAGAGGTATCCGGGGAGCTGTTTTTT.

A remark on this clone: At one boundary the junction diverges from the germline segment, which might be a read error. CDR3 protein: CASSLAPIDGYTF. The CDR3 DNA follows: TGTGCCAGCAGTTTAGCCCCTATTGATGGCTACACCTTC. The chain employs TRBV11-1 and TRBJ1-2; no firm D call. CDR1 and CDR2 from the germline V gene are SGHAT and FQDESV (reference sequence). The CDR3 sequence is 13 residues long.

This chain links TRBV11-2 with TRBJ2-5, with D perhaps matching TRBD2 (6 bases). V lost 4 bases, J lost 5 bases, and 11 bases lay in between. From germline, CDR1 is SGHAT and CDR2 FQNNGV. The CDR3 covers 13 residues. The CDR3 spells CASSSQGGETQYF. As DNA, the CDR3 is TGTGCCAGCAGCTCCCAAGGAGGGGAGACCCAGTACTTC.

This chain uses TRBV6-1 with TRBJ2-3; 8 bases agree with TRBD1. The CDR3 is 15 residues long. The V gene's germline CDR1 is MNHNS and CDR2 SASEGT. Trimming cost V 3 bases and J 5 bases; bases outside gene matches: 7. The CDR3 loop reads CASSEPGQGLDTQYF. As DNA, the CDR3 is TGTGCCAGCAGTGAGCCTGGACAGGGTTTAGATACGCAGTATTTT.

The V and J genes are TRBV19 and TRBJ1-1, with a tentative D call TRBD1 (6 bases). Germline-derived CDR1 and CDR2 are LNHDA and SQIVND (reference sequence). V was trimmed by 4 bases and J by 5 bases, leaving 14 bases between them. The CDR3 is made up of 14 amino acids. The CDR3 nucleotides read TGTGCCAGTAGTACTGGGGGGGGCGCGACTGAAGCTTTCTTT. Residues: CASSTGGGATEAFF.